The 2 T cell receptor beta chains in this list originate from one sample, sequenced in a study of T cell repertoires in cytomegalovirus infection. Their target antigens are unknown. TCRdb reprocessed the reads via MiXCR and lists one record per CDR3 protein. Counted here are hundreds of thousands of distinct CDR3 sequences, 30% to 40% occurring once; the ten biggest clones make up around 15%. Sequences were derived from cultured CD8+ T cells from PBMCs, sampled from culture after CMV antigen stimulation. These receptors all come from a human donor in good health (CMV status not recorded). Some clones in this sample may be carry-over from other donors' samples.

This clonotype was counted only a few times. CDR3 protein: CASSQDRGGRGRDGYTF. CDR3 bases: TGCGCCAGCAGCCAAGATAGGGGAGGCAGGGGGCGAGATGGCTACACCTTC. The genes are TRBV4-3 and TRBJ1-2; 8 bases are a match to TRBD1. The germline V gene encodes CDR1 LGHNA and CDR2 YSLEER. The trim removed 0 bases at V and 6 bases at J, leaving 12 bases unmatched. The CDR3 has 17 amino acids.

In nucleotides, the CDR3 is TGTGCCAGCAGTGACCAGCCGGGGCGCACAGATACGCAGTATTTT. Protein product: CASSDQPGRTDTQYF. V is TRBV2 and J is TRBJ2-3, with D perhaps being TRBD1 or TRBD2 (5 bases each). The CDR3 totals 15 residues. Trimming removed 3 bases from V and 1 base from J, with 11 bases in between. CDR1 SNHLY and CDR2 FYNNEI come from the germline V gene.